This T cell receptor beta chain was observed in a study of T cell responses to AZD1222 COVID-19 vaccine. Libraries were prepared by immunoSEQ multiplex PCR; TCRdb keeps only in-frame clonotypes and omits some of them. In the table there are about 120,000 clones, 75% to 90% of which are singletons. The CDR3 extends over 15 amino acids. Germline CDR1 MNHEY, CDR2 SVGEGT. The germline V and J ends were trimmed by 4 bases and 5 bases, with 12 bases remaining between them. This receptor was identified in an adult who received the AZD1222 COVID-19 vaccine. Sequencing was performed on peripheral blood, taken 28 days after the second AZD1222 dose. The genes are TRBV6-2 or TRBV6-3 and TRBJ1-6; D is unresolved. CDR3 DNA sequence: TGTGCCAGCAGTTTGGTCCGGGCAGATAATTCACCCCTCCACTTT. Translated, it gives CASSLVRADNSPLHF.